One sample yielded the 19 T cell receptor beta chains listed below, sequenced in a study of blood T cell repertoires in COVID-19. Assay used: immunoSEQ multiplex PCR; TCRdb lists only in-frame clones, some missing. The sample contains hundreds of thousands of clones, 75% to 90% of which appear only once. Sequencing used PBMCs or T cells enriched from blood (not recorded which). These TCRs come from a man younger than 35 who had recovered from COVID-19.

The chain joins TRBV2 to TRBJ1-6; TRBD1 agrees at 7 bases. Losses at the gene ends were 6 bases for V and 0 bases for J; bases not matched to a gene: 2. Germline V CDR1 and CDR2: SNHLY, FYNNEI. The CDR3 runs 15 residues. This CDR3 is CASRDRSSYNSPLHF. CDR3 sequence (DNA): TGTGCCAGCAGGGACAGGAGCTCCTATAATTCACCCCTCCACTTT.

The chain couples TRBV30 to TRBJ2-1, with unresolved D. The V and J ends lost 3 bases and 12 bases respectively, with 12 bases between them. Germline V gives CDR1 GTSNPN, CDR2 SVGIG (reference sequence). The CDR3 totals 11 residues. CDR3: CAWRRTRGQFF. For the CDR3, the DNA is TGTGCCTGGAGACGTACTCGTGGGCAGTTCTTC.

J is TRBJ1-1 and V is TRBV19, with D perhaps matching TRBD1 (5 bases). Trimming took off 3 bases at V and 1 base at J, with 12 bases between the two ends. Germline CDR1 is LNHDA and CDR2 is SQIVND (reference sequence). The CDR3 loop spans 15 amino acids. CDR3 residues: CASSMGGMANTEAFF. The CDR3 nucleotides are TGTGCCAGTAGTATGGGGGGGATGGCGAACACTGAAGCTTTCTTT.

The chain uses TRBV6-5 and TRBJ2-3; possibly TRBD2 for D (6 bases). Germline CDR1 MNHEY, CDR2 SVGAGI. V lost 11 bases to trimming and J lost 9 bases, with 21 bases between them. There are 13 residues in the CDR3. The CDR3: CAYRDSSRRTQYF. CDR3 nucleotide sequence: TGTGCCTACCGGGACTCCAGCCGCCGAACGCAGTATTTT.

The CDR3 bases are TGTGCCAGCAGCGGGAGCTCCTACAATGAGCAGTTCTTC. Its protein is CASSGSSYNEQFF. The J gene is TRBJ2-1, the V gene TRBV5-8; weak D call: TRBD2 (5 bases). The length of the CDR3 is 13 residues. V was cut by 4 bases and J by 0 bases, with 5 bases left in between. The germline gives CDR1 SGHTS, CDR2 YDEGEE.

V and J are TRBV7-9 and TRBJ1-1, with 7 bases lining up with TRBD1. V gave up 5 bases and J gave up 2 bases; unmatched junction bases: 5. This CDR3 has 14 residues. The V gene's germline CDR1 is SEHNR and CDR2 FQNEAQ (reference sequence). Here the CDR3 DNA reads TGTGCCAGCAGCGCCCGACAGGGAAACACTGAAGCTTTCTTT. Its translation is CASSARQGNTEAFF.

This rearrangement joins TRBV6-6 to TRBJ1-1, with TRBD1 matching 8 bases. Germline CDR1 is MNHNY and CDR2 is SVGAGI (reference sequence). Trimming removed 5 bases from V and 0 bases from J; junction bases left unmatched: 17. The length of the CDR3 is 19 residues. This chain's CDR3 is CASSHLRTGTKDMNTEAFF. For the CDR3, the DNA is TGTGCCAGCAGTCACCTACGGACAGGGACCAAGGACATGAACACTGAAGCTTTCTTT.

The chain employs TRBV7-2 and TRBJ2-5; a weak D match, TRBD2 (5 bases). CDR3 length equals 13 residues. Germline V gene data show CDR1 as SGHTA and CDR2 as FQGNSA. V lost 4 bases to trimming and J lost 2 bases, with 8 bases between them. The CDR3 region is CASSSGFQETQYF. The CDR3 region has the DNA TGTGCCAGCAGCTCGGGATTTCAAGAGACCCAGTACTTC. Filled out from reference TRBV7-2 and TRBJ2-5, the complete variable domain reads GAGVSQSPSNKVTEKGKDVELRCDPISGHTALYWYRQSLGQGLEFLIYFQGNSAPDKSGLPSDRFSAERTGGSVSTLTIQRTQQEDSAVYLCASSSGFQETQYFGPGTRLLVL.

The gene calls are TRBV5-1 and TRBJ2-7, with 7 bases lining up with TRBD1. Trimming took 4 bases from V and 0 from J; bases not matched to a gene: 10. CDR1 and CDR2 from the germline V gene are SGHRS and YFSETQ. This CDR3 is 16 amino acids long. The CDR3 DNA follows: TGCGCCAGCAGCCGGGACAGACTGTTGGACTCCTACGAGCAGTACTTC. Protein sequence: CASSRDRLLDSYEQYF.

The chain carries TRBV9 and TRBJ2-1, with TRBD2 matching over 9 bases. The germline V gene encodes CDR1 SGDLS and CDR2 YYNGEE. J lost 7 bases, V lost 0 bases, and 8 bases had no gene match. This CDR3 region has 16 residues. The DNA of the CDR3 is TGTGCCAGCAGCGTAGGAACGGCGGGAGGGCTGAATGAGCAGTTCTTC. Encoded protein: CASSVGTAGGLNEQFF.

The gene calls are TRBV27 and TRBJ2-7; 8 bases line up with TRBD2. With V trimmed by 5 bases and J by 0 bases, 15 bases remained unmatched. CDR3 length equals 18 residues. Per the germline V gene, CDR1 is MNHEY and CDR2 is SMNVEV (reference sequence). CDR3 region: CASSPPIRAGGHSYEQYF. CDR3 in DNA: TGTGCCAGCAGTCCCCCTATCCGGGCGGGAGGCCACTCCTACGAGCAGTACTTC.

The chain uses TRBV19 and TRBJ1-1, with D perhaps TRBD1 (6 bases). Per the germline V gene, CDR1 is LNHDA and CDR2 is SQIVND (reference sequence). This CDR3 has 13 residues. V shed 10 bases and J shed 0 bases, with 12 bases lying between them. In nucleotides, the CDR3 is TGTGCCACTACGGGGGGGCTGAACACTGAAGCTTTCTTT. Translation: CATTGGLNTEAFF.

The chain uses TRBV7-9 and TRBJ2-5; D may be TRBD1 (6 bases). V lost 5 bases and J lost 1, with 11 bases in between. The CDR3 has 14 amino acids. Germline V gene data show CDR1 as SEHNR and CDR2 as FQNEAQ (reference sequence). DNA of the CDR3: TGTGCCAGCAGCGCAGACAGGAGCCAAGAGACCCAGTACTTC. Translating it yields CASSADRSQETQYF.

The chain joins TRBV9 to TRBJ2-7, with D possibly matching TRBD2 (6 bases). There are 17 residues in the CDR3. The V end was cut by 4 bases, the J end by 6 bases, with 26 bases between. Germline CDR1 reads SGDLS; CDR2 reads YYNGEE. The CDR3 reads CASSLDWIGGSDAEQYF. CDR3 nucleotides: TGTGCCAGCAGCCTCGACTGGATCGGGGGAAGTGACGCCGAGCAGTACTTC. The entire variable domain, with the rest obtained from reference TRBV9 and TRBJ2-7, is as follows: DSGVTQTPKHLITATGQRVTLRCSPRSGDLSVYWYQQSLDQGLQFLIQYYNGEERAKGNILERFSAQQFPDLHSELNLSSLELGDSALYFCASSLDWIGGSDAEQYFGPGTRLTVT.

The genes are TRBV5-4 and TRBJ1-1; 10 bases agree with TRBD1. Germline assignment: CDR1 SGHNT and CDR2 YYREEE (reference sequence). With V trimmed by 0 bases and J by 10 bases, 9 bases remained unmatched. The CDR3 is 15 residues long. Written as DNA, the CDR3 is TGTGCCAGCAGCTTGGATCGGACAGGGGGGTTCGGAGCTTTCTTT. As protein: CASSLDRTGGFGAFF.

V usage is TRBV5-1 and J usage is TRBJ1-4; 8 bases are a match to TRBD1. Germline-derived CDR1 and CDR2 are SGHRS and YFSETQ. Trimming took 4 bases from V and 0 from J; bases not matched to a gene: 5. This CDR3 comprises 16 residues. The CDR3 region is CASSGRTGTTNEKLFF. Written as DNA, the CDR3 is TGCGCCAGCAGCGGCCGGACAGGGACAACTAATGAAAAACTGTTTTTT.

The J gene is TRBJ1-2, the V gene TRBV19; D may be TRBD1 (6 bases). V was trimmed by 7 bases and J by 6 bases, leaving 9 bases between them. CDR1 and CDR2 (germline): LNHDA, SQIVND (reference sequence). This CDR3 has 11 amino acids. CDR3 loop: CASKTGNGYTF. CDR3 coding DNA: TGTGCCAGTAAAACAGGGAATGGCTACACCTTC.

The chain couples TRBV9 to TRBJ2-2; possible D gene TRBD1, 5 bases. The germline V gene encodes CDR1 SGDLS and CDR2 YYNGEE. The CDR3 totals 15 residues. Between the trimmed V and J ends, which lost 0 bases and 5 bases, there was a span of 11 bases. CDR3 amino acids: CASSVAQAGTGELFF. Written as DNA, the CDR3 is TGTGCCAGCAGCGTAGCACAGGCAGGAACCGGGGAGCTGTTTTTT. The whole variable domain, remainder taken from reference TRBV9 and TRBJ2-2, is DSGVTQTPKHLITATGQRVTLRCSPRSGDLSVYWYQQSLDQGLQFLIQYYNGEERAKGNILERFSAQQFPDLHSELNLSSLELGDSALYFCASSVAQAGTGELFFGEGSRLTVL.

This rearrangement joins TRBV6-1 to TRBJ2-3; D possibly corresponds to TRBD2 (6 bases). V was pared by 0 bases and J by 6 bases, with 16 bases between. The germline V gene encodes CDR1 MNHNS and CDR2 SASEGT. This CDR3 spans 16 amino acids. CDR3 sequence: CASSEAVGTSGDTQYF. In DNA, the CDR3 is TGTGCCAGCAGTGAAGCCGTCGGGACTTCGGGGGATACGCAGTATTTT.